This T cell receptor (beta chain) was sequenced for a study of monozygotic twins with inflammatory bowel disease. Reprocessing the 5' RACE reads, TCRdb reports a single entry for every CDR3 protein and omits DNA. The record lists 420,000 or so distinct CDR3 sequences, of which the ten most abundant hold more than 2%. The length of the CDR3 is 16 residues. Germline loops: CDR1 SEHNR, CDR2 FQNEAQ (reference sequence). Details on this clonotype: Antigen specificity is unknown.

Notes on the study in general: The authors found no support for a single strong IBD-associated signal or clonotype. IBD patients shared fewer clonotypes with other individuals than healthy twins, especially patients with disease activity signs.

Sample: blood. The origin of this receptor is a human donor with ulcerative colitis or Crohn's disease, or a healthy co-twin of an affected twin (not recorded which). This rearrangement joins TRBV7-9 to TRBJ1-4; no DNA is available, so the TRBD1 call from TCRdb remains unchecked. CDR3 sequence: CASSDFQGATNEKLFF.